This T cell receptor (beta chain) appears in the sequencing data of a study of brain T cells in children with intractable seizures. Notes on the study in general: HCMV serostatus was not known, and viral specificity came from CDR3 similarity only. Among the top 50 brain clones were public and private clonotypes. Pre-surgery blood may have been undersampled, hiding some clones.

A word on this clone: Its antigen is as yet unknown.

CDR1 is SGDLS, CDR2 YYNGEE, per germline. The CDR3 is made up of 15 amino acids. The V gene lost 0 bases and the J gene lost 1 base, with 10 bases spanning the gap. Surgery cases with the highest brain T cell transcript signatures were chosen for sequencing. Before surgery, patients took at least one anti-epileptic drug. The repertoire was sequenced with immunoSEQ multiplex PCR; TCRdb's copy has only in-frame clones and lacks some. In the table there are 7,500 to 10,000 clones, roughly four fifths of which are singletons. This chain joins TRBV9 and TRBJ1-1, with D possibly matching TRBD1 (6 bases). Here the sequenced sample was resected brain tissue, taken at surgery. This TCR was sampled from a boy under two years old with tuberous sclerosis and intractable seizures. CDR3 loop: CASSVDGTRNTEAFF. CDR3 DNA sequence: TGTGCCAGCAGCGTAGACGGGACAAGGAACACTGAAGCTTTCTTT.